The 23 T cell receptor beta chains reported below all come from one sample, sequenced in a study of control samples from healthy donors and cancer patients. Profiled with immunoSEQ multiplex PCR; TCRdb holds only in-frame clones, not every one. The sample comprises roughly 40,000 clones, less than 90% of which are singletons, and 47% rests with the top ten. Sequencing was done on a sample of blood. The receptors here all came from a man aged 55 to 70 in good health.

The CDR3: CASSLSRTGRGNTEAFF. CDR3 DNA: TGTGCCAGCAGTTTATCCCGGACAGGGAGGGGGAACACTGAAGCTTTCTTT. The chain uses TRBV27 and TRBJ1-1, with 8 bases identical to TRBD1. V lost 0 bases to trimming and J lost 1 base; unmatched junction nucleotides: 7. In germline, CDR1 is MNHEY, CDR2 SMNVEV (reference sequence). CDR3 size: 17 residues.

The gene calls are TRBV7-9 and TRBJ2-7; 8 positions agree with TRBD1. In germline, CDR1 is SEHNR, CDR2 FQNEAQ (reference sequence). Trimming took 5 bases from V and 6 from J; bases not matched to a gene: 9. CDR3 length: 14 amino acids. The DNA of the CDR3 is TGTGCCAGCAGCCGAACTAATACAGGGGGCGAGCAGTACTTC. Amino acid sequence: CASSRTNTGGEQYF. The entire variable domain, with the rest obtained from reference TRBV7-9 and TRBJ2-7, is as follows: DTGVSQNPRHKITKRGQNVTFRCDPISEHNRLYWYRQTLGQGPEFLTYFQNEAQLEKSRLLSDRFSAERPKGSFSTLEIQRTEQGDSAMYLCASSRTNTGGEQYFGPGTRLTVT.

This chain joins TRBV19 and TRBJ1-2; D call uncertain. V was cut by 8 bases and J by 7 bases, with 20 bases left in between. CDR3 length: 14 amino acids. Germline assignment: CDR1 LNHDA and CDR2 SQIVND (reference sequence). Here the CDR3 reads CASATRDPSRGYTF. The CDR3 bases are TGTGCCAGTGCTACTCGGGATCCTTCTCGTGGCTACACCTTC.

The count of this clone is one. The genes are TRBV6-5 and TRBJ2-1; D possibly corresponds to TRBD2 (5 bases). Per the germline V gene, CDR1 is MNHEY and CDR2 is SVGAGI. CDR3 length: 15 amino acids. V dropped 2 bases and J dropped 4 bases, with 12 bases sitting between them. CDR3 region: CASSYEGPEYNEQFF. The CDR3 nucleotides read TGTGCCAGCAGTTACGAGGGCCCCGAGTACAATGAGCAGTTCTTC.

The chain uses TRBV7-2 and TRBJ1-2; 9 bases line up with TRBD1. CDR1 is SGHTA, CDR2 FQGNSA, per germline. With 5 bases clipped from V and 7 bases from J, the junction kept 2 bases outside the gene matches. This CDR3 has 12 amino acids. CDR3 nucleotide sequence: TGTGCCAGCAGCCCGACAGGGGGTGGCTACACCTTC. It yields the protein CASSPTGGGYTF.

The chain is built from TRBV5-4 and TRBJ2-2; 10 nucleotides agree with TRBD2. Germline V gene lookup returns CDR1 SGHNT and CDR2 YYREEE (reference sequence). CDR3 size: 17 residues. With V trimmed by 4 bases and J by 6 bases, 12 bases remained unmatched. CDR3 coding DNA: TGTGCCAGCAGCACCGCAGGACTAGCGGTGGGGTCCGGGGAGCTGTTTTTT. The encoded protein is CASSTAGLAVGSGELFF.

The CDR3 loop reads CSASDFAGGTYEQYF. CDR3 sequence (DNA): TGCAGTGCTAGTGATTTTGCGGGAGGCACCTACGAGCAGTACTTC. This sequence joins TRBV20-1 and TRBJ2-7; 8 bases map to TRBD2. Germline assignment: CDR1 DFQATT and CDR2 SNEGSKA (reference sequence). The CDR3 consists of 15 residues. J gave up 2 bases and V 3 bases, and 9 bases lay outside the gene matches.

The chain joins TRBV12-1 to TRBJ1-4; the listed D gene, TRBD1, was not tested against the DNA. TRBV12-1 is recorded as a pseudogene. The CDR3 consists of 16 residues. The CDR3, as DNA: TGTGCCAGCACCCCCTCTGAGACAGGGGAAAATGAAAAACTGTTTTTT. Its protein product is CASTPSETGENEKLFF.

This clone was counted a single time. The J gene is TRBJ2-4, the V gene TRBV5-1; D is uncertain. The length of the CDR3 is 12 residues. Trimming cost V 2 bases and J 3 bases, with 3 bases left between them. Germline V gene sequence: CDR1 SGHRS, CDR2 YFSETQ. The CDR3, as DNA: TGCGCCAGCAGCTTCGACAAAAACATTCAGTACTTC. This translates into CASSFDKNIQYF. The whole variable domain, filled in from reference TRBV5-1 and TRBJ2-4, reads KAGVTQTPRYLIKTRGQQVTLSCSPISGHRSVSWYQQTPGQGLQFLFEYFSETQRNKGNFPGRFSGRQFSNSRSEMNVSTLELGDSALYLCASSFDKNIQYFGAGTRLSVL.

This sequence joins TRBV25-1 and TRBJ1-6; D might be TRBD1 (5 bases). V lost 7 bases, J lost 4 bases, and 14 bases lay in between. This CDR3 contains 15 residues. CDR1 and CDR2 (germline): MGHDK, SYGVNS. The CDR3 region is CASMAGWGYNSPLHF. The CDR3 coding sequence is TGTGCCAGCATGGCAGGGTGGGGATATAATTCACCCCTCCACTTT. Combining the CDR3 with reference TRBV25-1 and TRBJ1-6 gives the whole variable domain EADIYQTPRYLVIGTGKKITLECSQTMGHDKMYWYQQDPGMELHLIHYSYGVNSTEKGDLSSESTVSRIRTEHFPLTLESARPSHTSQYLCASMAGWGYNSPLHFGNGTRLTVT.

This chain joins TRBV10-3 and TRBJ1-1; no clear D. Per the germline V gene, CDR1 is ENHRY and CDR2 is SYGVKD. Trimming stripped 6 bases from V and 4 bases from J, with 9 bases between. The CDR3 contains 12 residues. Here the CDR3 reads CAISPGITEAFF. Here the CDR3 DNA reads TGTGCCATCAGCCCGGGCATCACTGAAGCTTTCTTT.

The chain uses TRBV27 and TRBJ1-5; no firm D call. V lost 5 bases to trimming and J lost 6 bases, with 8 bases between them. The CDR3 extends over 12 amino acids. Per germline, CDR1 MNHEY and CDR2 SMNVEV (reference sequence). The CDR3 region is CASSHYSQPQHF. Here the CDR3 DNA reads TGTGCCAGCAGTCATTACAGTCAGCCCCAGCATTTT.

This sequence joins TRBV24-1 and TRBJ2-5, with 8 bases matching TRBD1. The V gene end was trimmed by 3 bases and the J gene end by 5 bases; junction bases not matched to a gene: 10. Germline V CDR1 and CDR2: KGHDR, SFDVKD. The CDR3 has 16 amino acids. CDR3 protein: CATSDTRQGLDETQYF. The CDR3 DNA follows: TGTGCCACCAGTGATACCCGACAGGGGCTAGACGAGACCCAGTACTTC.

Here the CDR3 DNA reads TGCAGCGTCGTCACAAACAGGGGAGGGAATGAAAAACTGTTTTTT. It is translated as CSVVTNRGGNEKLFF. V usage is TRBV29-1 and J usage is TRBJ1-4, with TRBD1 matching over 7 bases. The trim removed 6 bases at V and 5 bases at J, leaving 12 bases unmatched. The germline CDR1 and CDR2 sequences are SQVTM and ANQGSEA. The CDR3 covers 15 residues.

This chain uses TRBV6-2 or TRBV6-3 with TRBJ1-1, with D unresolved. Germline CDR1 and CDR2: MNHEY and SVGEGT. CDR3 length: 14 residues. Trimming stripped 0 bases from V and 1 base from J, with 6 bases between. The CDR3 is CASSYSSKNTEAFF. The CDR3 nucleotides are TGTGCCAGCAGTTACTCGTCCAAGAACACTGAAGCTTTCTTT.

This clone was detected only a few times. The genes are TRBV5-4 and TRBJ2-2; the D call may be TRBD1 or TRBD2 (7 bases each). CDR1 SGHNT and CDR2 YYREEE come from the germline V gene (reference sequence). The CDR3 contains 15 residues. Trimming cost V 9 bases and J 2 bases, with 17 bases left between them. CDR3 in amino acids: CATFQGGINTGELFF. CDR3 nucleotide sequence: TGTGCCACATTTCAGGGGGGGATTAACACCGGGGAGCTGTTTTTT.

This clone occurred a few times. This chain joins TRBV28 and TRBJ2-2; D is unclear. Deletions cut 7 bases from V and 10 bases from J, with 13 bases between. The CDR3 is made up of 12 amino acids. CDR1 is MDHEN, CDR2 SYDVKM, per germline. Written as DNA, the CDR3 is TGTGCCAGCAATTGGGTAGGGATGGAGCTGTTTTTT. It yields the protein CASNWVGMELFF.

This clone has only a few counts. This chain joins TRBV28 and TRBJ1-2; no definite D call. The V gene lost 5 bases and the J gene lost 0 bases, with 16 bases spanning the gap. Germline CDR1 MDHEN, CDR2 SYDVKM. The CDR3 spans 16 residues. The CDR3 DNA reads TGTGCCAGCAGTCCCCACCGGACGGGGTCTAACTATGGCTACACCTTC. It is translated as CASSPHRTGSNYGYTF.

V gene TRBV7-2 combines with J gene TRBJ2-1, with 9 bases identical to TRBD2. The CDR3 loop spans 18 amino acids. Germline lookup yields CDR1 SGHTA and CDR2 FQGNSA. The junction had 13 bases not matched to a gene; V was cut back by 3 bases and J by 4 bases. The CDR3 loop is CASSFRPGGAGGYNEQFF. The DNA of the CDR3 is TGTGCCAGCAGCTTCCGTCCGGGTGGAGCGGGGGGATACAATGAGCAGTTCTTC.

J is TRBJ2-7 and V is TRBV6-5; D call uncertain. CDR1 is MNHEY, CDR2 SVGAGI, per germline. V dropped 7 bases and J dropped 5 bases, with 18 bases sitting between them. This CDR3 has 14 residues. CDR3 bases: TGTGCCAGCAAGGGTTTGGGAATTGGAGACGAGCAGTACTTC. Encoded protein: CASKGLGIGDEQYF.

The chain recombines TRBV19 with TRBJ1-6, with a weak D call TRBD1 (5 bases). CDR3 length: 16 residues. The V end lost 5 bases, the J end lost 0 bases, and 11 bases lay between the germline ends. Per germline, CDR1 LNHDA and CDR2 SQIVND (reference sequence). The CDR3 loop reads CASSSGRLSYNSPLHF. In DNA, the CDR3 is TGTGCCAGTAGTTCAGGGAGGCTCTCCTATAATTCACCCCTCCACTTT.

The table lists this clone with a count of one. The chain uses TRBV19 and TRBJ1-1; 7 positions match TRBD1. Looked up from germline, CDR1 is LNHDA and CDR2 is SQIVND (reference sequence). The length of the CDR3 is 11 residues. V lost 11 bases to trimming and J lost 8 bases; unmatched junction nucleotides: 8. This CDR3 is CASKGAIEAFF. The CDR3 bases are TGTGCCTCAAAGGGGGCAATAGAAGCTTTCTTT.

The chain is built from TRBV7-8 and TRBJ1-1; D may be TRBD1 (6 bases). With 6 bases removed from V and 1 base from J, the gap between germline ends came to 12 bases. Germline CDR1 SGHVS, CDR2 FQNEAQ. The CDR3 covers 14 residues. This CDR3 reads CASRRGNTNTEAFF. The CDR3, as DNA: TGTGCCAGCAGGAGGGGGAATACGAACACTGAAGCTTTCTTT. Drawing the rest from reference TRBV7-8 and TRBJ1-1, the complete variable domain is GAGVSQSPRYKVAKRGQDVALRCDPISGHVSLFWYQQALGQGPEFLTYFQNEAQLDKSGLPSDRFFAERPEGSVSTLKIQRTQQEDSAVYLCASRRGNTNTEAFFGQGTRLTVV.